This TCR beta chain was documented in a study of T cell changes during pregnancy in multiple sclerosis. Only in-frame clones appear in the TCRdb table, and some are missing; sequencing was by immunoSEQ multiplex PCR. The data show about 20,000 clones, about 87% seen once. The sequencing here drew on CD8+ T cells from peripheral blood mononuclear cells, taken in the second trimester of pregnancy. This TCR derives from a female donor in good health, enrolled as a control in a pregnancy study.

The CDR3 DNA is TGTGCCAGCAGCAAAGGAGGAGCGGGGGGGCCGAATGAGCAGTTCTTC. Its translation is CASSKGGAGGPNEQFF. The rearrangement links TRBV21-1 to TRBJ2-1; TRBD2 reflects the table's D call only, with no check against the DNA. TRBV21-1 is marked as a pseudogene. There are 16 residues in the CDR3.